This T cell receptor beta chain emerged from a study of cytomegalovirus exposure and HLA in healthy donors (dated by TCRdb to about 2017). General notes on the study: According to an earlier analysis of around 600 of the donors, about 180 million T cells yielded roughly 110 million unique TCR beta sequences and approximately 280 Gb of sequence data. An early release covering roughly 580 HLA-typed donors comprised roughly 300 gigabases of sequencing data and about 90 million unique TCR sequences. The genetic ancestry cluster associated with self-reported Caucasian donors included around four fifths of the roughly 400 genotyped donors. The study aimed to test whether signatures of past pathogen exposure could be identified by cataloging public T cell receptors. The T cell repertoires of some 700 subjects were profiled by immunosequencing and related to cytomegalovirus serostatus. In addition to the first cohort of around 670 subjects, a separate validation cohort of approximately 130 different subjects was used. High-throughput TCR immunosequencing, statistical association of individual TCRs with disease status, and machine learning were combined to predict cytomegalovirus infection status. In a later analysis, previously published TCR beta repertoires from 670 or so donors were re-analyzed and high-resolution HLA genotyping was added so that TCR occurrence patterns could be studied. The later analysis used no new phenotypic data to find candidate immune exposures, relying instead on TCR beta sequences and their occurrence across donors. An earlier analysis of several hundred of the donors used high-throughput TCR beta sequencing to judge whether each TCR beta V gene segment behaved as functional or pseudogenic. Donor age, sex, ethnicity and CMV serostatus were compiled alongside the repertoire data. A later genetic analysis used genome-wide SNP genotypes for about 65% of the 666 donors, treating that subset as a discovery cohort. All discovery cohort repertoires had been generated using a single sequencing platform. Class I and class II HLA loci were covered by the typing at four-digit resolution. The number of donors typed differed by locus, with roughly 629-640 for A, B, C, DRB1 and DQB1, roughly 520 for DQA1, over 600 for DPA1, and roughly 450 for DPB1. Roughly 5 DR-DQ haplotypes were handled as single units for association and clustering, since linkage in the cohort was strong. Across about 370 genotyped donors of the cohort, an average of roughly 250,000 unique TCR beta nucleotide sequences per donor were sequenced, and 15% to 20% of those sequences were non-productive. What the study reported, not specific to this receptor: Compared with equally common non-associated chains, HLA-associated TCR beta chains in a later analysis were more clonally expanded and had lower generation probabilities. The study gave a list of 150 to 200 TCR beta chains associated with cytomegalovirus. Cytomegalovirus status was reported to be diagnosed by the classifier with high specificity and sensitivity in both the original and validation cohorts. Three of the identified cytomegalovirus-associated TCR beta chains were confirmed in vitro to be specific for cytomegalovirus antigens. While some public TCRs were present in many individuals, most TCR sequences turned up only very rarely across donors. In a later analysis, over 15,000 TCR beta sequences were associated with specific HLA alleles at a false discovery rate of 0.05. Several of the top co-occurrence clusters appeared to be linked to parvovirus B19, influenza, CMV and Epstein-Barr virus, according to a later analysis. CMV serostatus was the only immune exposure information available for the cohort. HLA typing was unavailable for some donors at each locus, so association tests used only the typed subset. It was suggested by the authors that the approach could potentially be generalized to other disease states and immunological phenotypes. In a later analysis, TCR association rates were found to vary across HLA loci, with the most associated TCRs seen for DRB1 alleles and the fewest for HLA-C alleles. Most CMV-associated TCR beta chains appeared to be HLA-restricted in a later analysis, and the HLA associations seemed to be driven largely by CMV exposure. Correlated functional status among segregating V segments might reflect linkage disequilibrium, but an unknown experimental factor could not be ruled out. Broadly in line with IMGT annotations, most TCR beta V segments showed up in productive rearrangements about 90% or about 30% of the time in an earlier analysis of approximately 600 of the donors. According to a later genetic analysis, donors in an Asian-associated ancestry cluster had fewer N-insertions in productive TCRs than the approximately 630-donor mean. Over 15 rarely observed V segments, including chromosome 9 orphons, were excluded from the earlier analysis of about 500 of the donors because counts were too low. The presence/absence analyses assumed that sequencing depth was roughly uniform across donors, and that assumption may not be true. V-gene and J-gene trimming of TCR beta chains was associated with a missense DCLRE1C variant in a later genetic analysis, and the association was replicated in an independent cohort. A cluster of highly shared sequence variants was judged likely to be a technical artifact of the sequencing pipeline. In this cohort, only TCR beta chains were sequenced, and detectable features were limited by the absence of alpha or paired-chain data. A further reported finding was that TCR beta sequences accurately predicted the HLA-A and HLA-B alleles for most subjects in the first cohort. Assigning TCR associations to individual alleles was difficult when HLA alleles, especially DR and DQ, strongly co-occurred. Some IMGT-functional V segments, including TRBV6-2 and TRBV6-3, could not be distinguished by the 87-base-pair reads and were therefore excluded.

This clone has more than one count but fewer than ten. Its target antigen remains unknown. No base-level quality is on record; no much larger clone is a single base apart. The cohort consisted of some 670 healthy bone marrow donors. At the time of sampling, every cohort member was nominally healthy, though immune exposures that went unrecorded were likely present. The donor tested CMV seronegative, placing the donor among the 350 or so seronegative members of the cohort. A peripheral blood sample was collected from each donor, and TCR beta sequencing was performed on peripheral blood mononuclear cells. The Qiagen DNeasy Blood Extraction Kit was used to extract genomic DNA from the blood cell samples. The protocol used for the library was the immunoSEQ multiplex PCR assay. For the multiplex PCR, a mixture combining 60 forward primers for TCR Vbeta segments and 13 reverse primers for TCR Jbeta segments was used. The CDR3 region of rearranged TCR beta genes was amplified from genomic DNA by a multiplex PCR assay. The Illumina HiSeq System was used to sequence the amplified TCR beta libraries as 87-base-pair reads. The paper's processing steps were these. A later analysis tallied around 80 million unique TCR beta chains across the 700 or so repertoires, and some 10 million of those chains were shared by two or more donors. Raw reads were error-corrected and collapsed into unique sequences with a nearest-neighbor algorithm that merged closely related sequences to remove PCR and sequencing errors. CDR3 sequences were aligned to IMGT reference sequences to assign V, D and J gene segments. For a sequence to be retained, a match of at least six nucleotides to both a V gene segment and a J gene segment was required. A rearrangement counted as productive if the CDR3 had no stop codons and remained in frame with V and J, and every other rearrangement counted as non-productive. Following IMGT convention, CDR3 was defined as the stretch from the second conserved V-encoded cysteine up to the conserved J-encoded phenylalanine. The earlier analysis of 587 of the donors excluded sequences that lacked an unambiguous match to a single V gene segment. In an earlier analysis of almost 600 of the donors, a V segment was called functional when productive rearrangements were above 56.7%, and segregating when the standard deviation between donors exceeded 5%. A statistical classification framework was built to diagnose cytomegalovirus status from the catalog of TCR beta chain sequences. In a later analysis, V and J genes were assigned by comparing TCR nucleotide sequences against IMGT/GENE-DB human TR gene sequences. A later analysis assigned CDR3 sequences and most-parsimonious VDJ recombination scenarios with the TCRdist pipeline. In a later analysis, every TCR beta chain was defined by the combination of its CDR3 amino acid sequence and its V-gene family, and reads without a unique V-gene family were dropped. A later analysis removed 592 highly shared, low-generation-probability nucleotide sequences to deal with suspected cross-contamination and a sequencing artifact. In a later analysis, a clonal expansion index for each public chain was calculated from normalized within-repertoire ranks of inferred template counts. In a later analysis, generation probabilities were computed using a VDJ recombination model fitted to out-of-frame rearrangements, and the results were checked against IGoR. In a later analysis, hypergeometric tests were used to score TCR-TCR, TCR-HLA and TCR-CMV co-occurrence, with a repertoire-size bias correction applied to TCR pairs. False discovery rates were estimated in a later analysis by permuting HLA or CMV assignments 20 times. In a later analysis, co-occurring TCRs were grouped using DBSCAN, with TCRdist sequence similarity added in when clustering inside HLA-allele-positive subsets. For co-occurrence clustering, repertoires with fewer than 30,000 or more than 120,000 public chains were excluded, along with four or five repertoires with anomalous nucleotide sharing. In its TCRdb copy, this immuneACCESS table keeps in-frame sequences only and misses some clones. Where compared with another copy, unresolved V genes explain less than half of these, and the others have no known cause. V, J and clone size derive from that table, while D and trimming were established from the DNA sequence. This sample has about 110,000 clones in its table, and approximately 70% of those were observed once. The ten largest make up more than 0.7% of the sample.

V is cut back by 3 bases and J by 4 bases, with 5 bases in the junction unmatched. The germline V gene supplies CDR1 LGHNA and CDR2 YSLEER. From its cysteine to its phenylalanine, the CDR3 spans 14 amino acids. Only the CDR3 part of the read is kept: 42 bases, read in frame from the first base. Specimen: PBMCs. The chain uses TRBV4-3 and TRBJ1-2, with TRBD1 identical over 7 junction bases. The sequence came from a woman under 40 in good health and CMV-seronegative. The CDR3 region: CASSQAGGGYGYTF. The sequenced DNA is TGCGCCAGCAGCCAGGCAGGGGGTGGCTATGGCTACACCTTC.